Listed here are 18 T cell receptor beta chains from one sample, sequenced in a study of radiation and T cells in renal cell carcinoma. Sample time point: blood 4 weeks post-SBRT, at nephrectomy. Treatment specified: 15 Gy SBRT to primary tumor, nephrectomy 4 weeks later. Sequencing was performed with immunoSEQ multiplex PCR; in TCRdb, only in-frame clones are kept and a portion is missing. Counted here are some 100,000 clones, around 84% occurring once; the ten biggest clones make up more than 7%. Material: blood, obtained from a patient whose treatment included radiotherapy and nephrectomy. These receptors were collected from a man in his 60s with renal cell carcinoma.

The chain links TRBV5-1 to TRBJ1-4; D perhaps matches TRBD1 (5 bases). The CDR3 totals 18 residues. Germline V gene sequence: CDR1 SGHRS, CDR2 YFSETQ. The V gene lost 3 bases and the J gene lost 2 bases, with 20 bases spanning the gap. The CDR3 is CASSSGTPSLATNEKLFF. The CDR3 DNA reads TGCGCCAGCAGCTCCGGGACGCCCTCCCTCGCGACTAATGAAAAACTGTTTTTT.

This chain links TRBV21-1 with TRBJ2-7; TRBD2, the D gene given by the table, was not confirmed from the DNA. TRBV21-1 counts as a pseudogene. This CDR3 spans 16 amino acids. For the CDR3, the DNA is TGTGCCAGCAGCAAAATAGCGGGAGTGGTAGAGAACGAGCAGTACTTC. Protein product: CASSKIAGVVENEQYF.

This chain connects TRBV2 to TRBJ2-5; 7 positions match TRBD1. The J call is doubtful: the DNA matches TRBJ2-7 better. Germline assignment: CDR1 SNHLY and CDR2 FYNNEI. This CDR3 has 14 amino acids. The CDR3 region is CARRGLQGWDEQYF. For the CDR3, the DNA is TGTGCCAGGAGGGGGCTACAGGGTTGGGACGAGCAGTACTTC.

The chain combines TRBV6-6 with TRBJ2-2; 13 bases align to TRBD2. The germline gives CDR1 MNHNY, CDR2 SVGAGI (reference sequence). CDR3 length: 16 amino acids. Losses at the gene ends were 4 bases for V and 6 bases for J; bases not matched to a gene: 5. The chain's CDR3 is CASSSPGTSGAGELFF. CDR3 coding DNA: TGTGCCAGCAGTTCCCCGGGGACTAGCGGGGCCGGGGAGCTGTTTTTT.

The chain carries TRBV5-1 and TRBJ2-3; maybe TRBD2 (6 bases). Germline-derived CDR1 and CDR2 are SGHRS and YFSETQ. The CDR3 runs 15 residues. V was trimmed by 0 bases and J by 5 bases, leaving 13 bases between them. In DNA form, the CDR3 reads TGCGCCAGCAGCTTGGTGGGAGCGGGTATAGATACGCAGTATTTT. Translated, it gives CASSLVGAGIDTQYF.

This clone appeared a single time. The chain links TRBV11-2 to TRBJ2-3; a weak D match, TRBD1 (6 bases). V was pared by 2 bases and J by 1 base, with 10 bases between. The CDR3 covers 15 residues. CDR1 and CDR2 from the germline V gene are SGHAT and FQNNGV. The CDR3 is CASSLRPGGTDTQYF. DNA of the CDR3: TGTGCCAGCAGCTTAAGGCCAGGGGGCACAGATACGCAGTATTTT.

The CDR3 spells CASSFSDRISYEQYF. The CDR3 DNA reads TGTGCCAGCAGTTTTTCTGACAGGATCTCCTACGAGCAGTACTTC. The V gene is TRBV28, the J gene TRBJ2-7; the D gene is possibly TRBD1 (6 bases). The CDR3 sequence is 15 residues long. V was shortened by 3 bases and J by 0 bases, with 12 bases between the two germline ends. The germline V gene has CDR1 MDHEN and CDR2 SYDVKM.

The chain recombines TRBV10-3 with TRBJ2-5, with D maybe TRBD1 (5 bases). CDR3 length: 14 amino acids. V was cut by 6 bases and J by 2 bases, with 13 bases left in between. The germline gives CDR1 ENHRY, CDR2 SYGVKD. In DNA, the CDR3 is TGTGCCATCAGCCACTACCAGGGTCAAGAGACCCAGTACTTC. Translated: CAISHYQGQETQYF.

Only one count was recorded for this clone. The gene calls are TRBV28 and TRBJ1-4; D uncertain. V lost 2 bases, J lost 10 bases, and 5 bases lay in between. This CDR3 has 11 residues. Germline V CDR1 and CDR2: MDHEN, SYDVKM. As DNA, the CDR3 is TGTGCCAGCAGTTTACGGCGAAAACTGTTTTTT. Translation gives CASSLRRKLFF. Full variable domain (missing parts from reference TRBV28 and TRBJ1-4): DVKVTQSSRYLVKRTGEKVFLECVQDMDHENMFWYRQDPGLGLRLIYFSYDVKMKEKGDIPEGYSVSREKKERFSLILESASTNQTSMYLCASSLRRKLFFGSGTQLSVL.

The chain carries TRBV6-5 and TRBJ2-2; D is uncertain. Trimming pared 0 bases from V and 5 bases from J, leaving 7 bases between. Per the germline V gene, CDR1 is MNHEY and CDR2 is SVGAGI. CDR3 size: 14 residues. The chain's CDR3 is CASSYSPGTGELFF. The CDR3 coding sequence is TGTGCCAGCAGTTACTCTCCCGGAACCGGGGAGCTGTTTTTT.

The gene calls are TRBV7-9 and TRBJ1-5; D not resolved. CDR1 and CDR2 from the germline V gene are SEHNR and FQNEAQ (reference sequence). V dropped 5 bases and J dropped 7 bases, with 15 bases sitting between them. CDR3 length equals 14 residues. The CDR3 DNA reads TGTGCCAGCAGCATAGATGGGGTTGGACAGCCCCAGCATTTT. It translates to CASSIDGVGQPQHF.

The CDR3 is CATSSMGAIQPQHF. CDR3 DNA: TGTGCCACCAGCAGCATGGGGGCAATTCAGCCCCAGCATTTT. V gene TRBV15 combines with J gene TRBJ1-5; TRBD1 is a possible D gene (6 bases). The CDR3 length is 14 residues. In germline, CDR1 is LNHNV, CDR2 YYDKDF (reference sequence). Trimming left V 3 bases short and J 6 bases short, with 12 bases between.

J is TRBJ2-2 and V is TRBV25-1, with 9 nucleotides matching TRBD1. Germline V gene sequence: CDR1 MGHDK, CDR2 SYGVNS. The V segment lost 3 bases and the J segment 4 bases; nucleotides outside the gene matches: 9. This CDR3 is built from 17 residues. CDR3 residues: CASSDPQGARGTGELFF. CDR3 DNA: TGTGCCAGCAGTGATCCACAGGGGGCGCGGGGCACCGGGGAGCTGTTTTTT. Full variable domain (remainder filled in from reference TRBV25-1 and TRBJ2-2): EADIYQTPRYLVIGTGKKITLECSQTMGHDKMYWYQQDPGMELHLIHYSYGVNSTEKGDLSSESTVSRIRTEHFPLTLESARPSHTSQYLCASSDPQGARGTGELFFGEGSRLTVL.

J is TRBJ2-1 and V is TRBV6-1; TRBD2 matches at 9 bases. This CDR3 has 15 amino acids. Germline loops: CDR1 MNHNS, CDR2 SASEGT. Unmatched junction bases numbered 3, after V lost 2 bases and J lost 4 bases. In DNA form, the CDR3 reads TGTGCCAGCAGTGAATCTAGCGGGGCATACAATGAGCAGTTCTTC. Amino acids: CASSESSGAYNEQFF.

The J gene is TRBJ2-7, the V gene TRBV7-6, with 7 bases matching TRBD2. After removal of 5 bases from V and 2 bases from J, the junction contained 12 bases not matched to a gene. Germline loops: CDR1 SGHVS, CDR2 FNYEAQ. The CDR3 is 16 residues long. CDR3 coding DNA: TGTGCCAGCAGCCCCCTAGGCGCGGGAGACCCCTACGAGCAGTACTTC. It yields the protein CASSPLGAGDPYEQYF.

The V call is TRBV9, the J call TRBJ2-7; TRBD2 matches 13 bases. Germline-derived CDR1 and CDR2 are SGDLS and YYNGEE. The CDR3 extends over 16 amino acids. V was pared by 3 bases and J by 0 bases, with 3 bases of the junction left unmatched. CDR3 bases: TGTGCCAGCAGCGGACTAGCGGGAGGTCCCTCCTACGAGCAGTACTTC. It codes for CASSGLAGGPSYEQYF. The whole variable domain, remainder taken from reference TRBV9 and TRBJ2-7, is DSGVTQTPKHLITATGQRVTLRCSPRSGDLSVYWYQQSLDQGLQFLIQYYNGEERAKGNILERFSAQQFPDLHSELNLSSLELGDSALYFCASSGLAGGPSYEQYFGPGTRLTVT.

This clone has only one observation. The chain has TRBV27 and TRBJ1-5; 7 bases agree with TRBD1. V dropped 3 bases and J dropped 5; count of bases not matched to a gene: 4. The CDR3 consists of 14 residues. Germline CDR1 is MNHEY and CDR2 is SMNVEV (reference sequence). CDR3 in DNA: TGTGCCAGCAGTTTTCGACAGGGCGATCAGCCCCAGCATTTT. Encoded protein: CASSFRQGDQPQHF.

This rearrangement joins TRBV5-1 to TRBJ2-1, with TRBD2 matching 11 bases. The CDR3 runs to 14 residues. Trimming removed 4 bases from V and 8 bases from J; junction bases left unmatched: 5. Per the germline V gene, CDR1 is SGHRS and CDR2 is YFSETQ. In DNA form, the CDR3 reads TGCGCCAGCAGCCTAGCGGGAGGAACGGATGAGCAGTTCTTC. It translates to CASSLAGGTDEQFF.